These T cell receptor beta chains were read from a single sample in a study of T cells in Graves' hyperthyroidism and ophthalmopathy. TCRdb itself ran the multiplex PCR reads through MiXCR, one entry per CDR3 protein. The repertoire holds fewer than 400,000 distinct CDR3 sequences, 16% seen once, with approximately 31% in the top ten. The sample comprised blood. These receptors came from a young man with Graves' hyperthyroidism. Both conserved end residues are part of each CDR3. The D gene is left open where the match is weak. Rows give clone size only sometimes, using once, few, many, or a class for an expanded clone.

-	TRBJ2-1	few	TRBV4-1	CASSPRNYLVDEQFF	TGCGCCAGCAGCCCGAGAAATTACTTAGTCGATGAGCAGTTCTTC
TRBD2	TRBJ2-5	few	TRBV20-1	CSAVAGVNLKTQYF	TGCAGTGCTGTAGCGGGAGTGAACCTAAAGACCCAGTACTTC
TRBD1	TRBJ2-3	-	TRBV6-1	CASSEGTGVVDTQYF	TGTGCCAGCAGTGAAGGGACAGGGGTGGTGGATACGCAGTATTTT
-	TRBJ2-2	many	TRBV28	CASSPPGARTGELFF	TGTGCCAGCAGTCCCCCGGGGGCGAGGACCGGGGAGCTGTTTTTT
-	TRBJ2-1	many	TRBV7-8	CASSFMGRSYNEQFF	TGTGCCAGCAGCTTTATGGGCCGCTCCTACAATGAGCAGTTCTTC
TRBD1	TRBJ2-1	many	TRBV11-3	CASSADRGVYNEQFF	TGTGCCAGCAGCGCAGACAGGGGAGTTTACAATGAGCAGTTCTTC
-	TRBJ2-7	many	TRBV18	CASSPSLGALSYEQYF	TGTGCCAGCTCACCATCCCTAGGCGCTCTCTCCTACGAGCAGTACTTC
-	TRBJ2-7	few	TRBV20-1	CSARTSWPSYEQHF	TGCAGTGCTAGGACCTCCTGGCCCTCCTACGAGCAGCACTTC
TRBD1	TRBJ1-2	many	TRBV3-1	CASSQDGRTGAGYTF	TGTGCCAGCAGCCAAGACGGTAGGACAGGGGCCGGCTACACCTTC
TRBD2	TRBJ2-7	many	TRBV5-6	CASSFGTGLTSYEQYF	TGTGCCAGCAGCTTCGGGACGGGACTAACAAGTTACGAGCAGTACTTC
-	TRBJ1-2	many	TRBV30	CAWSSAYGYTF	TGTGCCTGGAGCTCAGCCTATGGCTACACCTTC
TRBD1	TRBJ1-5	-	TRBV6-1	CASSTPDRGYQPQHF	TGTGCCAGCAGTACCCCGGACAGGGGTTACCAGCCCCAGCATTTT
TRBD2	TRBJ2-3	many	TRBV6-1	CASSQSGGGERQDTQYF	TGTGCCAGCAGTCAAAGCGGGGGAGGGGAACGTCAAGATACGCAGTATTTT
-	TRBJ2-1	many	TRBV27	CASSIRGYNEQFF	TGTGCCAGCAGCATCCGGGGCTACAATGAGCAGTTCTTC
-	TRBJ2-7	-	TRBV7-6	CASSLSFTQGREQYF	TGTGCCAGCAGCTTAAGTTTCACGCAGGGACGCGAGCAGTACTTC
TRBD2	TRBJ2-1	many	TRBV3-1	CASTLSGSRNNEQFF	TGTGCCAGCACCCTTAGCGGGAGTAGGAACAATGAGCAGTTCTTC
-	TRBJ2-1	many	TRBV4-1	CASSQGTAGNEQFF	TGCGCCAGCAGCCAAGGGACCGCCGGGAATGAGCAGTTCTTC
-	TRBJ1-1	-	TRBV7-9	CASSQELNTEAFF	TGTGCCAGCAGCCAGGAACTGAACACTGAAGCTTTCTTT
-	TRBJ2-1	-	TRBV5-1	CVSSLQYNEQFF	TGCGTCAGCAGCTTGCAGTACAATGAGCAGTTCTTC
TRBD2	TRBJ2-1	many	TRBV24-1	CATSDLTSGHNEQFF	TGTGCCACCAGTGATTTGACTAGCGGGCACAATGAGCAGTTCTTC
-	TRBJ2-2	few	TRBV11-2	CASSFSYTGELFF	TGTGCCAGCAGCTTCTCCTACACCGGGGAGCTGTTTTTT
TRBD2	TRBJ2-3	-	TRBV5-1	CASSSRLAGSTDTQYF	TGCGCCAGCAGCTCAAGACTAGCGGGAAGCACAGATACGCAGTATTTT
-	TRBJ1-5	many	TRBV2	CASRGGARSNQPQHF	TGTGCCAGCCGCGGGGGGGCCAGGAGCAATCAGCCCCAGCATTTT
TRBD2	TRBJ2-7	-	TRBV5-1	CASSFGTSGIQYYEQYF	TGCGCCAGCAGCTTCGGGACTAGCGGGATCCAGTACTACGAGCAGTACTTC
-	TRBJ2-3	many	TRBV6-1	CASSVVADTQYF	TGTGCCAGCAGTGTGGTGGCAGATACGCAGTATTTT
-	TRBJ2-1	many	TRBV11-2	CASSLGTYSYNEQFF	TGTGCCAGCAGCTTAGGGACTTACTCCTACAATGAGCAGTTCTTC
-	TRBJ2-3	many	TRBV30	CAWSAPFQADTQYF	TGTGCCTGGAGTGCCCCGTTCCAGGCAGATACGCAGTATTTT
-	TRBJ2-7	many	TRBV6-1	CASSTTILAYEQYF	TGTGCCAGCTCCACCACTATATTGGCCTACGAGCAGTACTTC
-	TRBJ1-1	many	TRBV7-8	CASSLVQTRNTEAFF	TGTGCCAGCAGCTTAGTACAGACCCGGAACACTGAAGCTTTCTTT
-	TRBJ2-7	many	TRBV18	CASSPWGFSYEQYF	TGTGCCAGCTCACCATGGGGCTTCTCCTACGAGCAGTACTTC
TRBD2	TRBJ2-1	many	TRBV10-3	CAIWSGRSNEQFF	TGTGCCATCTGGAGCGGGAGAAGCAATGAGCAGTTCTTC
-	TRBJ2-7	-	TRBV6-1	CASSLQGGLSEQYF	TGTGCCAGCAGCCTCCAGGGGGGGTTAAGCGAGCAGTACTTC
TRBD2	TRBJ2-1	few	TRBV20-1	CSALIIAGGPREQFF	TGCAGTGCTCTCATCATAGCGGGAGGGCCACGTGAGCAGTTCTTC
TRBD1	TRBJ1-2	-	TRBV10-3	CAISDLLGTGGYGYTF	TGTGCCATCAGTGACCTCTTGGGGACAGGGGGCTATGGCTACACCTTC
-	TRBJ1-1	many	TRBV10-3	CAIRPRDPSEAFF	TGTGCCATCAGGCCCCGGGACCCCTCTGAAGCTTTCTTT
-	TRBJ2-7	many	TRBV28	CASSSGGLYEQYF	TGTGCCAGCAGCTCAGGGGGACTCTACGAGCAGTACTTC
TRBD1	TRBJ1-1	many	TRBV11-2	CASSYRQGSEAFF	TGTGCCAGCAGCTACCGACAGGGGAGTGAAGCTTTCTTT
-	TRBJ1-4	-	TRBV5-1	CASSQGRNGEKLFF	TGCGCCAGCAGTCAAGGCAGGAACGGTGAAAAACTGTTTTTT
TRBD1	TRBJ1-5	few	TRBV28	CATLYGTVFNQPQHF	TGTGCCACCCTTTACGGGACAGTTTTCAATCAGCCCCAGCATTTT
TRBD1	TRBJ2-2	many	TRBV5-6	CASSFEQGGTGELFF	TGTGCCAGCAGCTTCGAACAGGGGGGAACCGGGGAGCTGTTTTTT
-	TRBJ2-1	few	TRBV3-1	CASSQGRGRVGNEQFF	TGTGCCAGCAGCCAAGGAAGGGGGAGGGTGGGCAATGAGCAGTTCTTC
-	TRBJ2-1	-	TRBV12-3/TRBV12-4	CASSLSTVGEQFF	TGTGCCAGCAGTTTAAGCACCGTTGGGGAGCAGTTCTTC
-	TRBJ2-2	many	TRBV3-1	CASSQGGSDGELFF	TGTGCCAGCAGCCAAGGAGGGTCGGACGGGGAGCTGTTTTTT
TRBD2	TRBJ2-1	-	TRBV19	CASTSAGGNRGGEQFF	TGTGCCAGTACGAGCGCGGGAGGGAATCGGGGCGGAGAGCAGTTCTTC
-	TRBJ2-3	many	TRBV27	CASSPHSGGTQYF	TGTGCCAGCAGCCCACACTCAGGGGGGACGCAGTATTTT
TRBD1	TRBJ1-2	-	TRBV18	CASSRGQGPNYGYTF	TGTGCCAGCTCACGCGGACAGGGCCCGAACTATGGCTACACCTTC
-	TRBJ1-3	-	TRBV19	CASSITPVGTTRSGNTIYF	TGTGCCAGTAGTATAACCCCCGTCGGGACAACGCGCTCTGGAAACACCATATATTTT